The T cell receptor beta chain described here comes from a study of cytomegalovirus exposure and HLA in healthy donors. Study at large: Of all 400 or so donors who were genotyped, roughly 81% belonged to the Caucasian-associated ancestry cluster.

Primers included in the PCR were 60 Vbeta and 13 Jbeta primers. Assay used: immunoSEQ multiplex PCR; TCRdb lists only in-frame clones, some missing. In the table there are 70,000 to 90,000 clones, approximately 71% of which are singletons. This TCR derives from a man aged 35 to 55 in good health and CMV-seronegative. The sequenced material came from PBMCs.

The CDR3 sequence: CASSITLLSSYNEQFF. The CDR3, as DNA: TGCGCCAGCAGCATAACACTATTAAGCTCCTACAATGAGCAGTTCTTC. V is TRBV5-1 and J is TRBJ2-1; D gene unclear. V was pared by 4 bases and J by 0 bases, with 14 bases between. The germline gives CDR1 SGHRS, CDR2 YFSETQ. The CDR3 totals 16 residues.